These 6 T cell receptor beta chains share one sample of origin, sequenced in a study of blood T cell repertoires in COVID-19 (dated by TCRdb to between 2020 and 2021). The library was made by the immunoSEQ multiplex PCR assay. TCRdb re-hosts the immuneACCESS table, in-frame sequences only. Its copies lack some clones; in the studies checked, an unresolved V gene accounts for under half of them, and the cause for the rest is not known. The sample table holds about 25,000 clones, of which around 88% were seen once. The top ten clones comprise roughly 8.6% of the sample. Sequencing was done on a sample of peripheral blood. The receptor source for this set is a human donor with active COVID-19. The donor label of this sample is uncertain.

This clone has a handful of counts. The chain has TRBV5-1 and TRBJ2-2; TRBD1 aligns across 7 bases. J gave up 0 bases and V 1 base, and 6 bases lay outside the gene matches. Germline V lookup: CDR1 SGHRS, CDR2 YFSETQ. The length of the CDR3 is 17 residues. Here the CDR3 reads CASSLTGQGANTGELFF. CDR3 bases: TGCGCCAGCAGCTTGACAGGGCAGGGGGCGAACACCGGGGAGCTGTTTTTT.

CDR3 sequence reads: CSVGVGGNEQFF. DNA for the CDR3: TGCAGCGTTGGGGTAGGGGGCAATGAGCAGTTCTTC. V gene TRBV29-1 combines with J gene TRBJ2-1; weak D call: TRBD1 (6 bases). Trimming removed 4 bases at V and 6 bases at J, with 10 bases between. Looked up from germline, CDR1 is SQVTM and CDR2 is ANQGSEA. The CDR3 totals 12 residues.

The V call is TRBV4-1, the J call TRBJ2-7, with 7 bases aligning to TRBD1. Trimming removed 0 bases from V and 0 bases from J; junction bases left unmatched: 5. The germline gives CDR1 MGHRA, CDR2 YSYEKL. The CDR3 runs to 16 residues. CDR3 loop: CASSQEDRVGSYEQYF. The DNA for the CDR3 is TGCGCCAGCAGCCAAGAAGACAGGGTCGGCTCCTACGAGCAGTACTTC.

The chain combines TRBV6-5 with TRBJ2-7; a weak D match, TRBD2 (6 bases). The CDR3 spans 15 residues. Germline loops: CDR1 MNHEY, CDR2 SVGAGI. The ends were cut back, 2 bases at V and 4 bases at J, with 15 bases in the middle. The CDR3: CASSYQGLAAYEQYF. In nucleotides, the CDR3 is TGTGCCAGCAGTTACCAGGGACTGGCGGCTTACGAGCAGTACTTC.

This rearrangement joins TRBV7-2 to TRBJ2-7; the match to TRBD1 covers 8 bases. Germline V gives CDR1 SGHTA, CDR2 FQGNSA. V lost 3 bases and J lost 4; bases outside the gene matches: 8. There are 15 residues in the CDR3. CDR3 sequence: CASSFRDRWPYEQYF. Written as DNA, the CDR3 is TGTGCCAGCAGCTTCCGGGACAGGTGGCCGTACGAGCAGTACTTC.

J is TRBJ2-5 and V is TRBV1; whether TRBD2, the table's D call, matches the DNA was not checked. TRBV1 is a known pseudogene. There are 14 residues in the CDR3. The CDR3 bases are TGCACCAGCAGCCAAGATCCCGCGAGAGAGACCCAGTACTTC. This codes for CTSSQDPARETQYF.